Listed below are T cell receptor beta chains from one sample, sequenced in a study of cytomegalovirus exposure and HLA in healthy donors. Sequenced by immunoSEQ multiplex PCR; TCRdb stores in-frame clones only, minus some. This table has about 180,000 clones, around three quarters appearing once. Material for sequencing was PBMCs. Receptor source: a woman aged 25-40 years in good health and CMV-seropositive. CDR3s include the opening cysteine and the closing phenylalanine or tryptophan. The D gene is left open where the match is weak. The listing skips clone size in some rows; elsewhere it reads once, few, many or a size class.

J | V | size | D | DNA | CDR3
TRBJ1-2 | TRBV7-7 | . | . | TGTGCCAGCAGCCCGGGGGGTAGCGGCTACACCTTC | CASSPGGSGYTF
TRBJ2-7 | TRBV4-2 | few | TRBD1 | TGTGCCAGCAGCCATAACAGGGGGACCTCCTACGAGCAGTACTTC | CASSHNRGTSYEQYF
TRBJ2-3 | TRBV9 | . | TRBD2 | TGTGCCAGCAGCGTAGAACTAGCGGGGGGGCGCGGCACAGATACGCAGTATTTT | CASSVELAGGRGTDTQYF
TRBJ2-7 | TRBV5-6 | . | TRBD1 | TGTGCCAGCAGAAGCGGACAGGGGGGCTACGAGCAGTACTTC | CASRSGQGGYEQYF
TRBJ2-3 | TRBV30 | once | TRBD2 | TGTGCCTTGGGACTAGCGGTTAGCACAGATACGCAGTATTTT | CALGLAVSTDTQYF
TRBJ2-5 | TRBV4-2 | . | . | TGTGCCAGCAGCCAAACTTCGACTAGAGTGGAGACCCAGTACTTC | CASSQTSTRVETQYF
TRBJ2-5 | TRBV7-2 | . | TRBD2 | TGTGCCAGCAGAGGGGCTAGCGGGGATAAAGAGACCCAGTACTTC | CASRGASGDKETQYF
TRBJ2-7 | TRBV11-3 | . | TRBD2 | TGTGCCAGCAGCTTAGGGCTAGCGGGGGGTATCTACGAGCAGTACTTC | CASSLGLAGGIYEQYF
TRBJ2-1 | TRBV11-2 | . | TRBD2 | TGTGCCAGCAGCTTAGGGACTAGCGGGGGGGGCAATGAGCAGTTCTTC | CASSLGTSGGGNEQFF
TRBJ2-2 | TRBV19 | . | TRBD1 | TGTGCCAGTAACAGGGGGAACACCGGGGAGCTGTTTTTT | CASNRGNTGELFF
TRBJ2-3 | TRBV27 | . | TRBD2 | TGTGCCAGCAGTAACCGATGGACTAGCGGGGTCCTTAGCACAGATACGCAGTATTTT | CASSNRWTSGVLSTDTQYF
TRBJ2-7 | TRBV5-4 | . | . | TGTGCCAGCAGGGCCGGAGGGGGGGCTCTGGACGAGCAGTACTTC | CASRAGGGALDEQYF
TRBJ1-5 | TRBV28 | once | TRBD1 | TGTGCCAGCAGTTACCCCAGGGGGAGTCATAGCAATCAGCCCCAGCATTTT | CASSYPRGSHSNQPQHF
TRBJ2-3 | TRBV6-5 | . | TRBD2 | TGTGCCAGCAGAGAGCGGGGGGGCACAGATACGCAGTATTTT | CASRERGGTDTQYF
TRBJ2-3 | TRBV5-1 | . | . | TGCGCCAGCAGCTTTGGCTCCAGTGGAGATACGCAGTATTTT | CASSFGSSGDTQYF
TRBJ2-1 | TRBV4-1 | . | . | TGCGCCAGCAGCCAACGGGCCAGGGCGTACAATGAGCAGTTCTTC | CASSQRARAYNEQFF
TRBJ2-4 | TRBV11-2 | . | TRBD1 | TGTGCCAGCAGAGGACAGGGCGGCAAAAACATTCAGTACTTC | CASRGQGGKNIQYF
TRBJ2-7 | TRBV4-2 | . | TRBD1 | TGTGCCAGCAGCCCGGGACAGGGGGACTACGAGCAGTACTTC | CASSPGQGDYEQYF
TRBJ1-2 | TRBV11-2 | . | . | TGTGCCAGCAGCTTAGGGCGGGAGCCCGGCTACACCTTC | CASSLGREPGYTF
TRBJ2-3 | TRBV4-1 | . | TRBD2 | TGCGCCAGCAGCCTCGGACTAGCGGGGGGGCATAGCACAGATACGCAGTATTTT | CASSLGLAGGHSTDTQYF